These T cell receptor beta chains were read from a single sample in a study of control samples from healthy donors and cancer patients. TCRdb's table, derived via immunoSEQ multiplex PCR, lists solely in-frame clones and lacks some. This sample has some 100,000 clones, with over 85% found just once. Sequencing used blood. These receptors originate from a human donor in good health. The donor label of this sample is uncertain. Each CDR3 is given with its conserved first and last residue. The order of the fields is clone size, V gene, CDR3 length, D gene, J gene, CDR3 protein, CDR3 DNA. D genes are given only for firm matches. A clone size is listed for some rows: how often the clone was seen (once, few, many), or a class if it is expanded.

-	TRBV30	15	-	TRBJ2-4	CAWSVPPHPKNIQYF	TGTGCCTGGAGTGTACCTCCCCACCCCAAAAACATTCAGTACTTC
-	TRBV5-6	15	-	TRBJ1-2	CASSLTIRAAHGYTF	TGTGCCAGCAGCTTGACAATTAGGGCCGCCCATGGCTACACCTTC
-	TRBV5-8	13	TRBD1	TRBJ1-5	CASSWDRGQPQHF	TGTGCCAGCAGCTGGGACAGGGGTCAGCCCCAGCATTTT
-	TRBV18	14	TRBD1	TRBJ1-2	CASSQQGALGGYTF	TGTGCCAGCTCACAGCAGGGGGCCTTGGGTGGCTACACCTTC
-	TRBV28	12	-	TRBJ1-1	CASSLTGQQAFF	TGTGCCAGCAGTTTGACTGGACAGCAAGCTTTCTTT
once	TRBV27	15	TRBD1	TRBJ1-4	CASSLTGAGVEKLFF	TGTGCCAGCAGTTTGACAGGGGCGGGGGTCGAAAAACTGTTTTTT
-	TRBV6-5	16	-	TRBJ2-7	CASSYRSTGRSYEQYF	TGTGCCAGCAGTTACAGATCGACAGGGAGGTCCTACGAGCAGTACTTC
-	TRBV14	16	-	TRBJ1-1	CASSRRVPLLGTEAFF	TGTGCCAGCAGTCGCAGGGTCCCCCTCTTGGGGACTGAAGCTTTCTTT
-	TRBV27	16	-	TRBJ1-4	CASSLWARGGIGKLFF	TGTGCCAGCAGTTTATGGGCCCGGGGTGGAATTGGAAAACTGTTTTTT
-	TRBV29-1	12	-	TRBJ1-3	CSVEGAKNTIYF	TGCAGCGTTGAGGGGGCCAAGAACACCATATATTTT
-	TRBV5-8	11	TRBD1	TRBJ2-7	CARLGQTEQYF	TGTGCCAGATTGGGACAGACCGAGCAGTACTTC
-	TRBV19	17	-	TRBJ2-6	CASSIGPGIAGANVLTF	TGTGCCAGTAGTATAGGTCCAGGGATAGCTGGGGCCAACGTCCTGACTTTC
-	TRBV5-4	16	-	TRBJ2-2	CASSLDTGLAAGELFF	TGTGCCAGCAGCTTGGATACAGGTCTTGCGGCCGGGGAGCTGTTTTTT
-	TRBV9	15	-	TRBJ1-3	CASSLLPHSGNTIYF	TGTGCCAGCAGCCTATTACCCCACTCTGGAAACACCATATATTTT
-	TRBV2	14	-	TRBJ2-7	CASSEQADRREQYF	TGTGCCAGCAGTGAGCAAGCAGATCGTCGAGAGCAGTACTTC
-	TRBV10-3	13	-	TRBJ2-1	CAISEGGVGEQFF	TGTGCCATCAGTGAGGGAGGGGTCGGTGAGCAGTTCTTC
-	TRBV7-9	16	TRBD1	TRBJ2-2	CASSTAGTGNTGELFF	TGTGCCAGCAGCACGGCCGGGACAGGGAACACCGGGGAGCTGTTTTTT
-	TRBV24-1	13	-	TRBJ2-2	CATSDSGFGELFF	TGTGCCACCAGTGATTCAGGTTTTGGGGAGCTGTTTTTT
-	TRBV10-3	14	TRBD1	TRBJ2-3	CAIKRQGHTDTQYF	TGTGCCATCAAAAGACAGGGACACACAGATACGCAGTATTTT
-	TRBV9	15	-	TRBJ1-5	CASSVDGNSNQPQHF	TGTGCCAGCAGCGTAGACGGTAATAGCAATCAGCCCCAGCATTTT
-	TRBV29-1	11	-	TRBJ1-3	CSAGRGNTIYF	TGCAGCGCAGGGCGCGGAAACACCATATATTTT
-	TRBV6-1	13	-	TRBJ1-2	CASSESGIYGYTF	TGTGCCAGCAGTGAATCTGGGATCTATGGCTACACCTTC
-	TRBV5-5	11	-	TRBJ2-3	CASSLMDTQYF	TGTGCCAGCAGCCTAATGGATACGCAGTATTTT
-	TRBV9	12	-	TRBJ2-3	CASSVAGDTQYF	TGTGCCAGCAGCGTAGCAGGGGATACGCAGTATTTT
few	TRBV15	15	TRBD2	TRBJ2-3	CATSRTSGGQDTQYF	TGTGCCACCAGCAGGACTAGCGGGGGGCAAGATACGCAGTATTTT
once	TRBV6-2/TRBV6-3	16	TRBD1	TRBJ1-6	CASSQSDREGNSPLHF	TGTGCCAGCAGTCAATCGGACAGGGAAGGCAATTCACCCCTCCACTTT
-	TRBV9	15	-	TRBJ2-1	CASSVTAGFYNEQFF	TGTGCCAGCAGCGTAACGGCGGGGTTCTACAATGAGCAGTTCTTC
once	TRBV2	15	-	TRBJ2-1	CASRSVQTPYNEQFF	TGTGCCAGCAGGTCCGTTCAAACTCCCTACAATGAGCAGTTCTTC
-	TRBV6-1	14	-	TRBJ1-2	CASSEGQPVRGYTF	TGTGCCAGCAGTGAAGGGCAGCCGGTCAGGGGCTACACCTTC
-	TRBV25-1	15	TRBD2	TRBJ2-2	CASSVPGGATGELFF	TGTGCCAGCAGTGTCCCCGGGGGGGCAACCGGGGAGCTGTTTTTT
-	TRBV5-4	14	-	TRBJ1-4	CASSLERENEKLFF	TGTGCCAGCAGCTTAGAACGGGAAAATGAAAAACTGTTTTTT
once	TRBV11-3	15	-	TRBJ1-2	CASSSVGQKPIGYTF	TGTGCCAGCAGCTCGGTCGGACAGAAACCTATTGGCTACACCTTC
-	TRBV6-5	14	-	TRBJ1-2	CASSYSTTALSYTF	TGTGCCAGCAGTTACTCGACGACAGCACTTAGCTACACCTTC
-	TRBV5-1	16	TRBD1	TRBJ1-1	CASSLGNTGALTEAFF	TGCGCCAGCAGCTTGGGAAACACAGGGGCTTTGACTGAAGCTTTCTTT
-	TRBV6-5	14	TRBD1	TRBJ2-4	CASSLQGAQNIQYF	TGTGCCAGCAGTTTACAGGGGGCCCAAAACATTCAGTACTTC
-	TRBV18	15	-	TRBJ2-1	CASSPRGGLYNEQFF	TGTGCCAGCTCACCACGCGGGGGCCTATACAATGAGCAGTTCTTC
-	TRBV30	14	-	TRBJ1-1	CAWSAGGLNTEAFF	TGTGCCTGGAGTGCAGGCGGACTGAACACTGAAGCTTTCTTT
-	TRBV3-1/TRBV3-2	14	TRBD1	TRBJ1-2	CASSQGTGVYGYTF	TGTGCCAGCAGCCAAGGGACAGGGGTATATGGCTACACCTTC
-	TRBV13	17	-	TRBJ2-2	CASSLEGSSSNTGELFF	TGTGCCAGCAGCTTAGAGGGCAGTTCCTCGAACACCGGGGAGCTGTTTTTT